Listed here are 29 T cell receptor beta chains from one sample, sequenced in a study of cytomegalovirus exposure and HLA in healthy donors. The PCR employed 60 Vbeta primers together with 13 Jbeta primers. The repertoire was sequenced with immunoSEQ multiplex PCR; TCRdb's copy has only in-frame clones and lacks some. The table lists more than 85,000 clones, about 81% of them singletons. Material: PBMCs. These receptors were taken from a man aged 25 to 40 in good health and CMV-seronegative.

V usage is TRBV9 and J usage is TRBJ2-5, with D perhaps matching TRBD1 (6 bases). Germline CDR1 reads SGDLS; CDR2 reads YYNGEE. The V end lost 8 bases, the J end lost 5 bases, and 19 bases lay between the germline ends. The CDR3 is 14 amino acids. Written as DNA, the CDR3 is TGTGCCAGGAACTTGACAGGCGAAGGGGAGACCCAGTACTTC. It encodes CARNLTGEGETQYF.

This chain connects TRBV4-1 to TRBJ1-2, with 8 bases identical to TRBD1. The ends lost 0 bases at V and 7 bases at J; junction bases unmatched: 7. The CDR3 has 15 residues. CDR1 MGHRA and CDR2 YSYEKL come from the germline V gene. CDR3 residues: CASSQDVQGARGYTF. DNA for the CDR3: TGCGCCAGCAGCCAAGATGTGCAGGGGGCGCGTGGCTACACCTTC.

The gene calls are TRBV29-1 and TRBJ2-1, with 8 bases lining up with TRBD1. V gave up 7 bases and J gave up 6 bases; unmatched junction bases: 14. Germline CDR1 reads SQVTM; CDR2 reads ANQGSEA. The CDR3 loop spans 15 amino acids. CDR3 bases: TGCAGCGCCCCCGGGTGGGGGACAGGAAGCAATGAGCAGTTCTTC. Translation gives CSAPGWGTGSNEQFF.

The gene calls are TRBV19 and TRBJ1-1; D is ambiguous. Germline assignment: CDR1 LNHDA and CDR2 SQIVND (reference sequence). This CDR3 has 13 amino acids. V was trimmed by 5 bases and J by 5 bases, leaving 12 bases between them. The DNA of the CDR3 is TGTGCCAGTAGTGAGGACGCGGGTACTGAAGCTTTCTTT. Translated, it gives CASSEDAGTEAFF. Full variable domain (outside the CDR3, taken from reference TRBV19 and TRBJ1-1): DGGITQSPKYLFRKEGQNVTLSCEQNLNHDAMYWYRQDPGQGLRLIYYSQIVNDFQKGDIAEGYSVSREKKESFPLTVTSAQKNPTAFYLCASSEDAGTEAFFGQGTRLTVV.

V gene TRBV30 combines with J gene TRBJ1-5; D ambiguous. V lost 1 base, J lost 8 bases, and 15 bases lay in between. CDR1 and CDR2 (germline): GTSNPN, SVGIG (reference sequence). CDR3 length: 14 amino acids. CDR3 residues: CAWSAGLEGEPQHF. The DNA for the CDR3 is TGTGCCTGGAGTGCCGGACTGGAGGGTGAGCCCCAGCATTTT.

The chain has TRBV6-5 and TRBJ2-2, with 9 bases that match TRBD2. Germline V gene lookup returns CDR1 MNHEY and CDR2 SVGAGI. Germline trimming cut 5 bases from V and 9 bases from J; bases unmatched to any gene: 4. The CDR3 covers 13 residues. Written as DNA, the CDR3 is TGTGCCAGCAGTCGTAGCGGGAGTAGGGAGCTGTTTTTT. It codes for CASSRSGSRELFF.

The table lists this clone with a few counts. The chain uses TRBV30 and TRBJ1-5; a possible D gene is TRBD1 (5 bases). Trimming stripped 1 base from V and 5 bases from J, with 9 bases between. CDR1 and CDR2 from the germline V gene are GTSNPN and SVGIG (reference sequence). CDR3 size: 13 residues. Written as DNA, the CDR3 is TGTGCCTGGAGTGGGGGGAGGGATCAGCCCCAGCATTTT. Its translation is CAWSGGRDQPQHF.

This chain's CDR3 is CASSLASGQYF. The DNA of the CDR3 is TGTGCCAGCAGTTTAGCGAGTGGGCAGTATTTT. The chain is built from TRBV28 and TRBJ2-3; D gene uncertain. V lost 2 bases, J lost 11 bases, and 8 bases lay in between. Germline CDR1 and CDR2: MDHEN and SYDVKM. The CDR3 consists of 11 residues.

In DNA, the CDR3 is TGCGCCAGCAGCTTGAGGCCCGGCCAGACAATCCAAGAGACCCAGTACTTC. This gives the protein CASSLRPGQTIQETQYF. The chain uses TRBV5-1 and TRBJ2-5, with unresolved D. The V gene's germline CDR1 is SGHRS and CDR2 YFSETQ. CDR3 length: 17 amino acids. The V end was cut by 1 base, the J end by 1 base, with 17 bases between.

In nucleotides, the CDR3 is TGTGCCTGGCGACAGTTCTACGAGCAGTACTTC. Its translation is CAWRQFYEQYF. This rearrangement joins TRBV30 to TRBJ2-7; possible D gene TRBD1, 5 bases. The germline V gene has CDR1 GTSNPN and CDR2 SVGIG (reference sequence). The CDR3 is 11 residues long. Trimming left V 5 bases short and J 3 bases short, with 8 bases between. Combining the CDR3 with reference TRBV30 and TRBJ2-7 gives the whole variable domain SQTIHQWPATLVQPVGSPLSLECTVEGTSNPNLYWYRQAAGRGLQLLFYSVGIGQISSEVPQNLSASRPQDRQFILSSKKLLLSDSGFYLCAWRQFYEQYFGPGTRLTVT.

The chain links TRBV18 to TRBJ1-5; D unclear. Deletions cut 2 bases from V and 8 bases from J, with 10 bases between. CDR1 is KGHSH, CDR2 LQKENI, per germline. The CDR3 sequence is 13 residues long. The CDR3 region is CASSPRQEEPQHF. Here the CDR3 DNA reads TGTGCCAGCTCACCAAGGCAGGAGGAGCCCCAGCATTTT.

This chain's CDR3 is CASSQDWPGSYGYTF. DNA of the CDR3: TGCGCCAGCAGCCAAGATTGGCCGGGATCCTATGGCTACACCTTC. V and J are TRBV4-3 and TRBJ1-2, with D uncertain. There are 15 residues in the CDR3. From germline, CDR1 is LGHNA and CDR2 YSLEER. The V end lost 0 bases, the J end lost 4 bases, and 12 bases lay between the germline ends.

This chain joins TRBV7-3 and TRBJ2-5; 7 bases match TRBD2. This CDR3 region has 15 residues. Germline trimming cut 2 bases from V and 5 bases from J; bases unmatched to any gene: 8. Germline V gene data show CDR1 as SGHTA and CDR2 as FQGTGA. The CDR3 here is CASSLARTSGETQYF. The CDR3 nucleotides read TGTGCCAGCAGCTTAGCCAGGACTAGTGGGGAGACCCAGTACTTC.

The CDR3 loop reads CASSLVVSGKTGELFF. CDR3 nucleotides: TGCGCCAGCAGCTTGGTGGTTAGCGGGAAAACCGGGGAGCTGTTTTTT. V gene TRBV5-1 combines with J gene TRBJ2-2; TRBD2 aligns across 8 bases. Germline V gene sequence: CDR1 SGHRS, CDR2 YFSETQ. V shed 0 bases, J shed 5 bases, and the junction held 6 bases outside the gene matches. The CDR3 length is 16 residues. The whole variable domain, remainder taken from reference TRBV5-1 and TRBJ2-2, is KAGVTQTPRYLIKTRGQQVTLSCSPISGHRSVSWYQQTPGQGLQFLFEYFSETQRNKGNFPGRFSGRQFSNSRSEMNVSTLELGDSALYLCASSLVVSGKTGELFFGEGSRLTVL.

This sequence joins TRBV5-4 and TRBJ2-2; weak D call: TRBD1 (6 bases). CDR1 is SGHNT and CDR2 is YYREEE in the germline V gene (reference sequence). Deletions cut 4 bases from V and 1 base from J, with 14 bases between. This CDR3 has 16 residues. Written as DNA, the CDR3 is TGTGCCAGCAGCACTACCGACAGGATGAACACCGGGGAGCTGTTTTTT. This codes for CASSTTDRMNTGELFF.

There are a few counts of this clone. V usage is TRBV10-3 and J usage is TRBJ1-1; unclear D gene. Germline lookup yields CDR1 ENHRY and CDR2 SYGVKD. Trimming took 8 bases from V and 1 from J, leaving 11 bases between them. The CDR3 sequence is 13 residues long. The CDR3 bases are TGTGCCATCGGTTCTGCGCAGAACACTGAAGCTTTCTTT. Protein sequence: CAIGSAQNTEAFF.

This clone showed up many times. The V and J genes are TRBV10-2 and TRBJ1-4, with a tentative D call TRBD1 (6 bases). The V and J ends lost 8 bases and 7 bases respectively, with 14 bases between them. Germline-derived CDR1 and CDR2 are WSHSY and SAAADI. The CDR3 covers 13 residues. CDR3 in amino acids: CASWAGGSEKLFF. The CDR3 nucleotides are TGCGCCAGCTGGGCGGGGGGCAGTGAAAAACTGTTTTTT.

This clone has just one count. V gene TRBV10-3 combines with J gene TRBJ2-1; D is possibly TRBD2 (5 bases). The CDR3 is made up of 13 amino acids. The V gene lost 11 bases and the J gene lost 8 bases, with 19 bases spanning the gap. The germline gives CDR1 ENHRY, CDR2 SYGVKD. CDR3 in DNA: TGTGCCGTCGCCGCCCCCAACGGGGATGAGCAGTTCTTC. Its translation is CAVAAPNGDEQFF.

The chain links TRBV6-5 to TRBJ1-2; D is undetermined. Trimming stripped 7 bases from V and 2 bases from J, with 17 bases between. CDR3 length: 15 amino acids. Germline V gene data show CDR1 as MNHEY and CDR2 as SVGAGI. The CDR3 nucleotides are TGTGCCAGCACCCTATACTCTGGCGGCAACTATGGCTACACCTTC. Translated: CASTLYSGGNYGYTF.

This chain uses TRBV28 with TRBJ2-2; 8 bases align to TRBD1. Germline assignment: CDR1 MDHEN and CDR2 SYDVKM. V shed 10 bases and J 7 bases; nucleotides not matched to a gene: 8. The length of the CDR3 is 13 residues. In DNA form, the CDR3 reads TGTGCCACCTTGACAGGGGTCAGCGGGGAGCTGTTTTTT. This encodes CATLTGVSGELFF.

This clone was seen a single time. The chain carries TRBV6-5 and TRBJ2-5; D is possibly TRBD2 (6 bases). Per germline, CDR1 MNHEY and CDR2 SVGAGI. V gave up 2 bases and J gave up 7 bases, with 11 bases separating them. This CDR3 region has 13 residues. The CDR3 DNA is TGTGCCAGCAGTTACAGGGTCGGGGGGACCCAGTACTTC. It yields the protein CASSYRVGGTQYF.

This clone was seen only a few times. The chain is built from TRBV4-1 and TRBJ2-7, with D perhaps TRBD2 (6 bases). Between the trimmed V and J ends, which lost 0 bases and 7 bases, there was a span of 19 bases. Per germline, CDR1 MGHRA and CDR2 YSYEKL. This CDR3 is built from 16 residues. Here the CDR3 DNA reads TGCGCCAGCAGCCAAGATGCGGGGAATGTGATTAGAGAGCAGTACTTC. It codes for CASSQDAGNVIREQYF.

The chain recombines TRBV29-1 with TRBJ2-1, with D tentatively TRBD1 (7 bases). Per germline, CDR1 SQVTM and CDR2 ANQGSEA. Trimming cost V 6 bases and J 2 bases, with 17 bases left between them. This CDR3 region has 15 residues. The CDR3 nucleotides are TGCAGCGTGGCCCGGAGGGGGCTGCCCTACAATGAGCAGTTCTTC. This encodes CSVARRGLPYNEQFF.

The rearrangement links TRBV7-3 to TRBJ1-5; D call uncertain. V dropped 3 bases and J dropped 4 bases, with 10 bases sitting between them. In germline, CDR1 is SGHTA, CDR2 FQGTGA. The CDR3 contains 14 residues. CDR3 residues: CASSLSGLNQPQHF. CDR3 nucleotides: TGTGCCAGCAGCTTGAGCGGCCTGAATCAGCCCCAGCATTTT.

This chain links TRBV4-1 with TRBJ2-2; 7 bases fit TRBD2. The germline gives CDR1 MGHRA, CDR2 YSYEKL. The CDR3 is 17 residues long. Germline trimming cut 6 bases from V and 4 bases from J; bases unmatched to any gene: 14. The CDR3 region is CASSTPYPGGRTGELFF. The CDR3 DNA reads TGCGCCAGCAGTACCCCTTACCCGGGGGGACGCACCGGGGAGCTGTTTTTT.

This chain joins TRBV5-1 and TRBJ2-7; TRBD2 matches at 11 bases. V dropped 0 bases and J dropped 6; count of bases not matched to a gene: 8. Germline values: CDR1 SGHRS, CDR2 YFSETQ. The CDR3 is made up of 16 amino acids. In DNA, the CDR3 is TGCGCCAGCAGCTTGGCCTCCGGGACTAGCGGCGGCGAGCAGTACTTC. This translates into CASSLASGTSGGEQYF. Variable domain in full (rest from reference TRBV5-1 and TRBJ2-7): KAGVTQTPRYLIKTRGQQVTLSCSPISGHRSVSWYQQTPGQGLQFLFEYFSETQRNKGNFPGRFSGRQFSNSRSEMNVSTLELGDSALYLCASSLASGTSGGEQYFGPGTRLTVT.

V and J are TRBV20-1 and TRBJ2-1; 7 bases line up with TRBD2. The CDR3 contains 11 residues. Trimming removed 7 bases from V and 5 bases from J; junction bases left unmatched: 2. CDR1 is DFQATT and CDR2 is SNEGSKA in the germline V gene (reference sequence). The CDR3 nucleotides read TGCAGTGGGCGGGGGAACAATGAGCAGTTCTTC. Amino acids: CSGRGNNEQFF.

This clone was seen a single time. A read error may produce the germline difference seen at one junction end. The chain links TRBV28 to TRBJ2-7; 12 bases agree with TRBD2. The CDR3 totals 14 residues. CDR1 MDHEN and CDR2 SYDVKM come from the germline V gene. The CDR3 region is CASSARTSGTLSLF. The DNA of the CDR3 is TGTGCCAGCAGTGCCCGGACTAGCGGGACCCTGTCGCTCTTC. Full variable domain (rest looked up from reference TRBV28 and TRBJ2-7): DVKVTQSSRYLVKRTGEKVFLECVQDMDHENMFWYRQDPGLGLRLIYFSYDVKMKEKGDIPEGYSVSREKKERFSLILESASTNQTSMYLCASSARTSGTLSLFGPGTRLTVT.

The rearrangement uses TRBV5-1 and TRBJ2-7; D is perhaps TRBD2 (6 bases). Trimming shortened V by 4 bases and J by 6 bases, and 17 bases separated the two germline ends. The CDR3 length is 14 residues. Germline lookup yields CDR1 SGHRS and CDR2 YFSETQ. The CDR3 DNA sequence: TGCGCCAGCAGCCCTGGGACTCCTAGGGGCGAGCAGTACTTC. Amino acids: CASSPGTPRGEQYF.